Described below is a single TCR beta chain sequence and its context. This clone's antigen is unknown. It has no much larger one-base neighbor in the sample; base qualities were not kept. Per the germline V gene, SGDLS is the CDR1 and YYNGEE is the CDR2. Counted from cysteine to phenylalanine, this CDR3 has 13 amino acids. The entry retains the CDR3 DNA only, 39 bases that are in frame from base 1. Trimming at the junction amounts to 4 bases on V and 4 bases on J, and the germline ends lie 12 bases apart. The data originate from a study of OX40 agonist ivuxolimab in advanced cancers. A note on the overall study: Ivuxolimab was a fully human IgG2 agonistic monoclonal antibody targeting the costimulatory receptor OX40 (CD134). Prior anti-PD-1, anti-PD-L1 or anti-CTLA-4 therapy was permitted, and checkpoint inhibitors had been received by under 50% of dose-escalation patients. Partial responses occurred in three dose-escalation patients, of whom one had hepatocellular carcinoma and two had cutaneous melanoma. Intravenous ivuxolimab was administered to patients every 2 weeks at six dose levels: 0.01, 0.1, 0.3, 1.5, 3 and 10 mg/kg. Peripheral TCRbeta sequencing aimed to test whether ivuxolimab altered TCR sequence diversity and caused clonal T-cell expansion. Of the approximately 54 patients in dose escalation, around 20 had hepatocellular carcinoma, some 15 had melanoma, 9 had renal cell carcinoma and 9 had head and neck cancer. The dose-escalation cohort was around 83% male with a mean age of roughly 62 years, ranging from roughly 23 to 79. The paper covers the monotherapy dose-escalation part of the phase I ivuxolimab trial, which included N = 52 patients.

The trial excluded patients who had a history of autoimmune disease or were on systemic immunosuppression. In every dose cohort, peripheral blood was drawn for TCR sequencing at baseline, cycle 4 day 1, and cycle 7 day 1. Samples came from an open-label, multicenter, first-in-human phase I dose-escalation trial of ivuxolimab. The trial enrolled adults with locally advanced or metastatic head and neck squamous cell, hepatocellular, melanoma or renal cell carcinoma. CD4+ and CD8+ T cells were sorted separately from peripheral blood before TCR sequencing. On the study overall, not on this receptor specifically: In the 0.1-3.0 mg/kg groups, partial responders were among the patients with the lowest normalized peripheral clonal expansion, particularly in CD8+ T cells. After ivuxolimab, expanded clones were on average more numerous among CD8+ T cells than among CD4+ T cells. Low levels of normalized T-cell clonal expansion were also shown by some nonresponding patients. At doses from 0.1 to 3.0 mg/kg, clonal expansion was seen in both CD4+ and CD8+ blood T cells between baseline and week 6. Antigen specificity was not determined for the clonally expanded peripheral T cells.

To sequence the TCRbeta CDR3 region, genomic DNA was isolated from the sorted cells. The immunoSEQ Assay was used to sequence the TCRbeta CDR3 regions. TCRdb obtained this table from immuneACCESS and retained in-frame rearrangements with V and J assigned. These tables miss some clones; where compared with another copy, unresolved V genes account for less than half of the shortfall, and the remainder is unexplained. The sample table lists roughly 77,000 clones, less than 85% of them with a count of one. The biggest ten clones account for 0.5% to 0.65% of the sample. The sequence derives from an adult with an advanced solid tumor such as melanoma, head and neck, liver or kidney cancer. The sequence joins TRBV9 to TRBJ2-7, with the D segment possibly TRBD1 or TRBD2, each aligning over 6 bases. The sample in question was CD4+ or CD8+ T cells sorted from blood, obtained in a trial of the OX40 agonist ivuxolimab. The DNA reads as follows: TGTGCCAGCAGCCCCCGGGGGCTTTACGAGCAGTACTTC. It translates as CASSPRGLYEQYF.